The present T cell receptor (beta chain) was sequenced within a study of blood T cell repertoires in COVID-19. Looking at the study overall: From T cells, B-cell-depleted T cells, or PBMCs came the material, which was cDNA or gDNA.

Libraries were prepared by immunoSEQ multiplex PCR; TCRdb keeps only in-frame clonotypes and omits some of them. The table shows 120,000 or so clones, with approximately 85% occurring only once. This CDR3 is 15 amino acids long. Per germline, CDR1 MNHEY and CDR2 SVGAGI. With V trimmed by 4 bases and J by 5 bases, 6 bases remained unmatched. The chain employs TRBV6-5 and TRBJ1-2; 11 bases align to TRBD1. The sequence came from a woman of 80 years or more with acute or convalescent COVID-19. Sequenced input: peripheral blood. The CDR3 here is CASSSHGQGAYGYTF. The CDR3 nucleotides are TGTGCCAGCAGTTCGCACGGACAGGGGGCGTATGGCTACACCTTC.